This entry lists 30 T cell receptor beta chains sequenced from one sample in a study of blood T cell repertoires in COVID-19. This table comes from immunoSEQ multiplex PCR, and its TCRdb copy is limited to in-frame clones, with some not included. In the table there are roughly 200,000 clones, approximately 86% of which are singletons. The source material was peripheral blood. Receptors originate from a man between 35 and 55 years old with active or convalescent COVID-19.

The CDR3, as DNA: TGTGCCAGCTCACATACAGGGAAGGAGAACACCGGGGAGCTGTTTTTT. This gives the protein CASSHTGKENTGELFF. This rearrangement joins TRBV18 to TRBJ2-2; a weak D match, TRBD1 (6 bases). The V gene lost 4 bases and the J gene lost 1 base, with 13 bases spanning the gap. The CDR3 consists of 16 residues. The germline V gene has CDR1 KGHSH and CDR2 LQKENI.

The chain couples TRBV15 to TRBJ2-6; tentative D call: TRBD2 (5 bases). The CDR3 has 15 residues. The germline gives CDR1 LNHNV, CDR2 YYDKDF (reference sequence). V was cut by 5 bases and J by 0 bases, with 8 bases left in between. CDR3 amino acids: CATSGGVSGANVLTF. The CDR3 DNA sequence: TGTGCCACCAGCGGAGGAGTCTCTGGGGCCAACGTCCTGACTTTC. Combining the CDR3 with reference TRBV15 and TRBJ2-6 gives the whole variable domain DAMVIQNPRYQVTQFGKPVTLSCSQTLNHNVMYWYQQKSSQAPKLLFHYYDKDFNNEADTPDNFQSRRPNTSFCFLDIRSPGLGDTAMYLCATSGGVSGANVLTFGAGSRLTVL.

The V and J genes are TRBV19 and TRBJ1-1, with a weak D call TRBD1 (5 bases). CDR3 length: 13 residues. The V end lost 5 bases, the J end lost 4 bases, and 11 bases lay between the germline ends. In germline, CDR1 is LNHDA, CDR2 SQIVND (reference sequence). As DNA, the CDR3 is TGTGCCAGTAGTCCAGGGTGGGGCACTGAAGCTTTCTTT. This gives the protein CASSPGWGTEAFF.

The chain has TRBV30 and TRBJ1-6; 10 bases are shared with TRBD1. The CDR3 spans 15 residues. Per the germline V gene, CDR1 is GTSNPN and CDR2 is SVGIG (reference sequence). V shed 1 base and J 7 bases; nucleotides not matched to a gene: 4. The CDR3 nucleotides read TGTGCCTGGAGTGAACGGACAGGGGGGAATTCACCCCTCCACTTT. It translates to CAWSERTGGNSPLHF.

The gene calls are TRBV4-1 and TRBJ1-6; 7 bases map to TRBD1. The CDR3 has 14 residues. Germline V CDR1 and CDR2: MGHRA, YSYEKL. Trimming cost V 4 bases and J 8 bases; bases outside gene matches: 5. The CDR3 loop reads CASSPEQGDSPLHF. CDR3 nucleotides: TGCGCCAGCAGCCCGGAGCAGGGGGATTCACCCCTCCACTTT.

The chain carries TRBV19 and TRBJ1-2; 11 bases line up with TRBD1. Germline-derived CDR1 and CDR2 are LNHDA and SQIVND (reference sequence). The length of the CDR3 is 16 residues. After removal of 8 bases from V and 0 bases from J, the junction contained 8 bases not matched to a gene. The CDR3 spells CASVDGTGGSNYGYTF. CDR3 nucleotides: TGTGCCAGTGTTGATGGGACAGGGGGTTCTAACTATGGCTACACCTTC.

J is TRBJ1-5 and V is TRBV4-2; no clear D gene. Trimming removed 0 bases from V and 11 bases from J, with 17 bases in between. The length of the CDR3 is 15 residues. The germline CDR1 and CDR2 sequences are LGHNA and YNFKEQ. The CDR3 coding sequence is TGTGCCAGCAGCCAAGATTACACGTCCACCGGGGCCCAGCATTTT. This encodes CASSQDYTSTGAQHF.

This chain connects TRBV5-6 to TRBJ2-5, with D possibly TRBD2 on 7 matching bases. Germline assignment: CDR1 SGHDT and CDR2 YYEEEE. V lost 3 bases to trimming and J lost 4 bases, with 13 bases between them. This CDR3 has 14 residues. CDR3 in DNA: TGTGCCAGCAGCTCCTACAGGGAGGGAGAGACCCAGTACTTC. This translates into CASSSYREGETQYF. Based on the CDR3 plus reference TRBV5-6 and TRBJ2-5, the full variable domain is DAGVTQSPTHLIKTRGQQVTLRCSPKSGHDTVSWYQQALGQGPQFIFQYYEEEERQRGNFPDRFSGHQFPNYSSELNVNALLLGDSALYLCASSSYREGETQYFGPGTRLLVL.

This chain joins TRBV9 and TRBJ2-5, with D maybe TRBD1 (5 bases). The CDR3 is 16 residues long. The V and J ends lost 2 bases and 1 base respectively, with 15 bases between them. The germline CDR1 and CDR2 sequences are SGDLS and YYNGEE. The CDR3 loop is CASSVSGQGFQETQYF. The CDR3 DNA is TGTGCCAGCAGCGTCTCCGGGCAGGGATTCCAAGAGACCCAGTACTTC.

The count of this clone is one. The V gene is TRBV19, the J gene TRBJ1-5; a weak D match, TRBD1 (5 bases). The CDR3 is made up of 14 amino acids. V was pared by 5 bases and J by 0 bases, with 8 bases between. Germline V lookup: CDR1 LNHDA, CDR2 SQIVND (reference sequence). The CDR3 here is CASSRQYSNQPQHF. CDR3 nucleotides: TGTGCCAGTAGTCGACAGTATAGCAATCAGCCCCAGCATTTT.

The V and J genes are TRBV29-1 and TRBJ2-3, with 10 nucleotides matching TRBD2. The CDR3 has 17 amino acids. Looked up from germline, CDR1 is SQVTM and CDR2 is ANQGSEA. Losses at the gene ends were 4 bases for V and 1 base for J; bases not matched to a gene: 11. The CDR3, as DNA: TGCAGCGTTGTGGGGGTACTAGCGGGGTCTGGCACAGATACGCAGTATTTT. Translated: CSVVGVLAGSGTDTQYF.

The chain links TRBV5-4 to TRBJ2-7; 7 positions agree with TRBD1. The trim removed 2 bases at V and 4 bases at J, leaving 9 bases unmatched. CDR1 and CDR2 (germline): SGHNT, YYREEE (reference sequence). CDR3 size: 15 residues. CDR3 nucleotide sequence: TGTGCCAGCAGCTTCCCAGGGGGTTTAAAGTACGAGCAGTACTTC. This gives the protein CASSFPGGLKYEQYF.

V is TRBV9 and J is TRBJ2-5; possible D gene TRBD1, 5 bases. V lost 0 bases and J lost 4, with 7 bases in between. This CDR3 comprises 13 residues. Germline assignment: CDR1 SGDLS and CDR2 YYNGEE. The CDR3 nucleotides are TGTGCCAGCAGCGTAGACAGGCTAGAGACCCAGTACTTC. Amino acids: CASSVDRLETQYF.

The CDR3 DNA follows: TGCAGTGCTAGTTTCAGGGGGAACACTGAAGCTTTCTTT. Its translation: CSASFRGNTEAFF. This chain links TRBV20-1 with TRBJ1-1; D possibly corresponds to TRBD1 (6 bases). V was pared by 3 bases and J by 1 base, with 9 bases between. CDR1 DFQATT and CDR2 SNEGSKA come from the germline V gene (reference sequence). CDR3 length equals 13 residues.

This CDR3 reads CATRTGAYGYTF. The CDR3 coding sequence is TGTGCCACCCGGACAGGCGCCTATGGCTACACCTTC. The J gene is TRBJ1-2, the V gene TRBV12-3 or TRBV12-4; TRBD1 agrees at 7 bases. Unmatched junction bases numbered 6, after V lost 10 bases and J lost 4 bases. The CDR3 runs to 12 residues.

This clone was recorded only once. V usage is TRBV28 and J usage is TRBJ1-2; D possibly corresponds to TRBD1 (5 bases). Germline CDR1 is MDHEN and CDR2 is SYDVKM. V lost 8 bases and J 4 bases, leaving 17 bases between the germline ends. This CDR3 is built from 14 residues. The chain's CDR3 is CASSLGASSYGYTF. The DNA for the CDR3 is TGTGCCAGCTCTCTAGGGGCCTCTTCCTATGGCTACACCTTC.

This chain links TRBV3-1 (or the pseudogene TRBV3-2) with TRBJ2-7; perhaps TRBD2 as D (6 bases). CDR1 and CDR2 (germline): LGHDT, YNNKEL (reference sequence). The length of the CDR3 is 15 residues. Trimming stripped 6 bases from V and 0 bases from J, with 15 bases between. CDR3 DNA: TGTGCCAGCAGTAAAGGCGGGGAAAGCTCCTACGAGCAGTACTTC. It translates to CASSKGGESSYEQYF.

The V gene is TRBV29-1, the J gene TRBJ1-1; D not resolved. V gave up 5 bases and J gave up 0 bases, with 10 bases separating them. CDR1 is SQVTM, CDR2 ANQGSEA, per germline. This CDR3 has 13 amino acids. CDR3 protein: CSVRGDLNTEAFF. For the CDR3, the DNA is TGCAGCGTTCGGGGAGATCTGAACACTGAAGCTTTCTTT.

The rearrangement links TRBV5-8 to TRBJ1-5; D is unresolved. Per germline, CDR1 SGHTS and CDR2 YDEGEE. The length of the CDR3 is 13 residues. The V end lost 4 bases, the J end lost 5 bases, and 10 bases lay between the germline ends. DNA for the CDR3: TGTGCCAGCAGCGCATCCTTAGATCAGCCCCAGCATTTT. As protein: CASSASLDQPQHF.

The chain recombines TRBV27 with TRBJ2-7; perhaps TRBD1 as D (6 bases). Trimming stripped 3 bases from V and 1 base from J, with 7 bases between. Germline V CDR1 and CDR2: MNHEY, SMNVEV (reference sequence). The CDR3 is 13 amino acids. CDR3 DNA sequence: TGTGCCAGCAGTTTGGACAGTTCCTACGAGCAGTACTTC. Translating gives CASSLDSSYEQYF.

This chain uses TRBV6-1 with TRBJ1-2; a possible D gene is TRBD1 (5 bases). Germline V gene data show CDR1 as MNHNS and CDR2 as SASEGT. V lost 3 bases, J lost 4 bases, and 15 bases lay in between. The CDR3 runs 15 residues. The CDR3 DNA follows: TGTGCCAGCAGTGATGGCTCGGGACTCTTCTATGGCTACACCTTC. It codes for CASSDGSGLFYGYTF.

The V and J genes are TRBV5-1 and TRBJ1-2; perhaps TRBD1 as D (5 bases). Germline-derived CDR1 and CDR2 are SGHRS and YFSETQ. Trimming pared 4 bases from V and 1 base from J, leaving 14 bases between. This CDR3 comprises 15 residues. CDR3 DNA: TGCGCCAGCAGCGGGACTTCAGGGCGTAACTATGGCTACACCTTC. Encoded protein: CASSGTSGRNYGYTF.

The V call is TRBV19, the J call TRBJ2-1; D gene unclear. V was shortened by 3 bases and J by 5 bases, with 11 bases between the two germline ends. This CDR3 is built from 14 residues. Per the germline V gene, CDR1 is LNHDA and CDR2 is SQIVND (reference sequence). CDR3 protein: CASSIGDVHNEQFF. The CDR3 DNA sequence: TGTGCCAGTAGTATCGGAGACGTCCACAATGAGCAGTTCTTC. The full variable domain, with the rest looked up from reference TRBV19 and TRBJ2-1, is DGGITQSPKYLFRKEGQNVTLSCEQNLNHDAMYWYRQDPGQGLRLIYYSQIVNDFQKGDIAEGYSVSREKKESFPLTVTSAQKNPTAFYLCASSIGDVHNEQFFGPGTRLTVL.

In this sample, this clone turned up a few times. This chain links TRBV28 with TRBJ1-5, with D possibly matching TRBD1 (6 bases). V was cut by 3 bases and J by 2 bases, with 11 bases left in between. The germline CDR1 and CDR2 sequences are MDHEN and SYDVKM. This CDR3 region has 15 residues. CDR3 protein: CASSLGHPGNQPQHF. The CDR3 DNA follows: TGTGCCAGCAGTTTGGGACACCCAGGCAATCAGCCCCAGCATTTT.

The chain uses TRBV2 and TRBJ1-3; D is perhaps TRBD1 (5 bases). CDR3 length equals 14 residues. The V gene's germline CDR1 is SNHLY and CDR2 FYNNEI. V dropped 9 bases and J dropped 2 bases, with 14 bases sitting between them. CDR3 amino acids: CARSTGDAGNTIYF. DNA of the CDR3: TGTGCCAGAAGTACGGGGGATGCTGGAAACACCATATATTTT.

The rearrangement uses TRBV27 and TRBJ1-2; possibly TRBD1 for D (6 bases). Trimming shortened V by 5 bases and J by 3 bases, and 13 bases separated the two germline ends. The CDR3 spans 14 residues. The germline V gene encodes CDR1 MNHEY and CDR2 SMNVEV (reference sequence). In nucleotides, the CDR3 is TGTGCCAGCAGTGCGACAGGCCGGGACTATGGCTACACCTTC. It specifies CASSATGRDYGYTF.

The chain is built from TRBV3-1 (or the pseudogene TRBV3-2) and TRBJ2-2; 9 bases map to TRBD2. Germline V gene sequence: CDR1 LGHDT, CDR2 YNNKEL (reference sequence). The trim removed 10 bases at V and 5 bases at J, leaving 5 bases unmatched. The CDR3 is 13 residues long. Here the CDR3 DNA reads TGTGCCACCACAGCGGGGGGAACCGGGGAGCTGTTTTTT. Translated: CATTAGGTGELFF.

The CDR3 DNA reads TGTGCCAGCAGCCCCAGAACAGGGAGCGAAAAACTGTTTTTT. It yields the protein CASSPRTGSEKLFF. The chain couples TRBV27 to TRBJ1-4, with TRBD1 as a possible D gene (6 bases). Germline V gene sequence: CDR1 MNHEY, CDR2 SMNVEV (reference sequence). With 6 bases removed from V and 8 bases from J, the gap between germline ends came to 16 bases. CDR3 length equals 14 residues.

With respect to this clone: Different DNA sequences within this sample yield the same CDR3. The CDR3 bases are TGCGCCAGCAGCTTAACAGGGAGCTCTGGGGCCAACGTCCTGACTTTC. This sequence encodes CASSLTGSSGANVLTF. The chain combines TRBV5-1 with TRBJ2-6, with a possible D match to TRBD1 (6 bases). Trimming stripped 2 bases from V and 0 bases from J, with 9 bases between. The CDR3 has 16 amino acids. Germline values: CDR1 SGHRS, CDR2 YFSETQ.

The count of this clone is one. V is TRBV27 and J is TRBJ2-7; D is perhaps TRBD1 (5 bases). Germline V lookup: CDR1 MNHEY, CDR2 SMNVEV (reference sequence). The CDR3 length is 14 residues. V lost 1 base and J 0 bases, leaving 7 bases between the germline ends. CDR3 loop: CASSLFGHSYEQYF. The CDR3 DNA reads as TGTGCCAGCAGTTTATTCGGACACTCCTACGAGCAGTACTTC.